The 11 T cell receptor beta chains below all came from one sample that was sequenced in a study of shared clonotypes between healthy human individuals. Terminally differentiated effector memory CD45RA+ cells were excluded from the naive CD8 cells, which were CD45RO-negative and positively selected for CCR7. Here immunoSEQ multiplex PCR was the method, and the copy in TCRdb shows in-frame clones only, minus some. The table has about 2.1 million clones, 85% to 95% seen once. Sequenced: naive CD8+ T cells from PBMCs. These receptors were collected from a man aged 18 to 30 in good health. Some clones in this sample may be carry-over from other donors' samples.

J is TRBJ2-3 and V is TRBV27; D perhaps matches TRBD1 (5 bases). Per germline, CDR1 MNHEY and CDR2 SMNVEV (reference sequence). V was shortened by 6 bases and J by 0 bases, with 13 bases between the two germline ends. CDR3 length: 15 amino acids. CDR3: CASSSGLLSTDTQYF. The DNA of the CDR3 is TGTGCCAGCAGCTCAGGGTTACTTAGCACAGATACGCAGTATTTT.

The genes are TRBV19 and TRBJ2-7; D gene ambiguous. The length of the CDR3 is 15 residues. V dropped 6 bases and J dropped 2 bases, with 17 bases sitting between them. Germline-derived CDR1 and CDR2 are LNHDA and SQIVND (reference sequence). The CDR3 region is CASSDRLWVAYEQYF. In DNA form, the CDR3 reads TGTGCCAGTAGCGACCGACTCTGGGTAGCCTACGAGCAGTACTTC.

This clone was found once. V usage is TRBV21-1 and J usage is TRBJ2-1; TRBD1 is the table's D call and was not checked against the DNA. TRBV21-1 is designated a pseudogene. The length of the CDR3 is 16 residues. The CDR3 nucleotides read TGTGCCAGCAGCAATGGCGACGGACAGACTCTCCCTTTCACGTTCTTC. The encoded protein is CASSNGDGQTLPFTFF.

V gene TRBV28 combines with J gene TRBJ2-7; no clear D gene. CDR1 MDHEN and CDR2 SYDVKM come from the germline V gene. V was pared by 5 bases and J by 2 bases, with 13 bases between. The CDR3 consists of 14 residues. CDR3 loop: CASSPPAVAYEQYF. In DNA, the CDR3 is TGTGCCAGCAGTCCCCCGGCGGTGGCCTACGAGCAGTACTTC. Using reference TRBV28 and TRBJ2-7 for the parts outside the CDR3, the full variable domain is DVKVTQSSRYLVKRTGEKVFLECVQDMDHENMFWYRQDPGLGLRLIYFSYDVKMKEKGDIPEGYSVSREKKERFSLILESASTNQTSMYLCASSPPAVAYEQYFGPGTRLTVT.

The sample holds one count of this clone. The chain is built from TRBV10-3 and TRBJ2-2; D uncertain. Germline V gene lookup returns CDR1 ENHRY and CDR2 SYGVKD. The CDR3 covers 14 residues. Deletions cut 10 bases from V and 0 bases from J, with 12 bases between. CDR3: CATGDNPNTGELFF. CDR3 sequence (DNA): TGTGCCACCGGAGATAACCCGAACACCGGGGAGCTGTTTTTT.

J is TRBJ1-1 and V is TRBV4-1, with TRBD1 matching 7 bases. The CDR3 runs to 15 residues. Germline-derived CDR1 and CDR2 are MGHRA and YSYEKL. Losses at the gene ends were 5 bases for V and 4 bases for J; bases not matched to a gene: 10. The CDR3 nucleotides are TGCGCCAGCAGCTCCGGGACAGAAGGGGTCACTGAAGCTTTCTTT. Its translation: CASSSGTEGVTEAFF.

The rearrangement joins TRBV2 to TRBJ1-1; 7 nucleotides align to TRBD1. Per germline, CDR1 SNHLY and CDR2 FYNNEI. With V trimmed by 5 bases and J by 4 bases, 10 bases remained unmatched. The CDR3 length is 15 residues. The CDR3, as DNA: TGTGCCAGCAGTCACCGGGACAGCCTTGGCACTGAAGCTTTCTTT. Encoded protein: CASSHRDSLGTEAFF. Looking up the rest from reference TRBV2 and TRBJ1-1 gives the full variable domain: EPEVTQTPSHQVTQMGQEVILRCVPISNHLYFYWYRQILGQKVEFLVSFYNNEISEKSEIFDDQFSVERPDGSNFTLKIRSTKLEDSAMYFCASSHRDSLGTEAFFGQGTRLTVV.

The chain combines TRBV6-5 with TRBJ1-2; 8 bases map to TRBD1. Trimming took 4 bases from V and 4 from J; bases not matched to a gene: 8. Germline V gives CDR1 MNHEY, CDR2 SVGAGI. This CDR3 region has 15 residues. The CDR3 region is CASSSTRQGPYGYTF. CDR3 bases: TGTGCCAGCAGTTCCACAAGACAGGGGCCCTATGGCTACACCTTC.

CDR3 loop: CATAQGYGNQPQHF. CDR3 DNA: TGTGCCACCGCCCAGGGATACGGCAATCAGCCCCAGCATTTT. The chain couples TRBV19 to TRBJ1-5; tentatively, D is TRBD1 (5 bases). V shed 10 bases and J shed 2 bases, with 15 bases lying between them. CDR3 length equals 14 residues. Looked up from germline, CDR1 is LNHDA and CDR2 is SQIVND (reference sequence).

The chain links TRBV11-2 to TRBJ2-7; D possibly corresponds to TRBD2 (6 bases). The CDR3 loop spans 15 amino acids. Germline values: CDR1 SGHAT, CDR2 FQNNGV. The V end was cut by 2 bases, the J end by 1 base, with 12 bases between. The CDR3 region is CASSLTREMSYEQYF. As DNA, the CDR3 is TGTGCCAGCAGCTTAACTCGGGAGATGTCCTACGAGCAGTACTTC. Full variable domain (missing parts from reference TRBV11-2 and TRBJ2-7): EAGVAQSPRYKIIEKRQSVAFWCNPISGHATLYWYQQILGQGPKLLIQFQNNGVVDDSQLPKDRFSAERLKGVDSTLKIQPAKLEDSAVYLCASSLTREMSYEQYFGPGTRLTVT.

The rearrangement links TRBV7-9 to TRBJ1-2; D is ambiguous. Between the trimmed V and J ends, which lost 5 bases and 8 bases, there was a span of 15 bases. This CDR3 has 13 residues. Germline V gene data show CDR1 as SEHNR and CDR2 as FQNEAQ (reference sequence). Here the CDR3 reads CASSRPDGPGYTF. The DNA of the CDR3 is TGTGCCAGCAGCCGACCCGACGGCCCCGGCTACACCTTC.